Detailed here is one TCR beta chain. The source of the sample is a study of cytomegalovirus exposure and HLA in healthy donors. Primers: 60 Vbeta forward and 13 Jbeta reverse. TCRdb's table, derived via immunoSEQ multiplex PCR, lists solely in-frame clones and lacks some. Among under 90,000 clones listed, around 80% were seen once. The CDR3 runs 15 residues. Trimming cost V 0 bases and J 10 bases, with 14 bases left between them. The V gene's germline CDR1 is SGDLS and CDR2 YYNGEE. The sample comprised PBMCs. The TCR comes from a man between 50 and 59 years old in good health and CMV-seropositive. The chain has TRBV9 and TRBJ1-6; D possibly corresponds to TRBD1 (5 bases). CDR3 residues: CASSVEAGWYSPLHF. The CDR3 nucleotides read TGTGCCAGCAGCGTAGAGGCAGGGTGGTACTCACCCCTCCACTTT.